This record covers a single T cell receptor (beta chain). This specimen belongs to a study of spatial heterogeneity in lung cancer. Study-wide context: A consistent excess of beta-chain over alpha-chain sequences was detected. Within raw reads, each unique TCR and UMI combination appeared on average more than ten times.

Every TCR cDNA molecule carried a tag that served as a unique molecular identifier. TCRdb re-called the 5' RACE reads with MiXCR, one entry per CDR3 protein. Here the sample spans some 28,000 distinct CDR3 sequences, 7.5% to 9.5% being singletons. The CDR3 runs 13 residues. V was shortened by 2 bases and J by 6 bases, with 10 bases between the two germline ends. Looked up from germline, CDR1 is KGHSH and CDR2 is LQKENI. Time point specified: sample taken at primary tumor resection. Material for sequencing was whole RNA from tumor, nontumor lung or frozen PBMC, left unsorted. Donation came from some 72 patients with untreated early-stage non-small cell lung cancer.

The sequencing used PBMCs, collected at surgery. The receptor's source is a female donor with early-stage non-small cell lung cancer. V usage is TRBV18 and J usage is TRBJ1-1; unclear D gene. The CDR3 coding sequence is TGTGCCAGCTCACCAAGTCTGGACGCTGAAGCTTTCTTT. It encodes CASSPSLDAEAFF. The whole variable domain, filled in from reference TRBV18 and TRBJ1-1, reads NAGVMQNPRHLVRRRGQEARLRCSPMKGHSHVYWYRQLPEEGLKFMVYLQKENIIDESGMPKERFSAEFPKEGPSILRIQQVVRGDSAAYFCASSPSLDAEAFFGQGTRLTVV.